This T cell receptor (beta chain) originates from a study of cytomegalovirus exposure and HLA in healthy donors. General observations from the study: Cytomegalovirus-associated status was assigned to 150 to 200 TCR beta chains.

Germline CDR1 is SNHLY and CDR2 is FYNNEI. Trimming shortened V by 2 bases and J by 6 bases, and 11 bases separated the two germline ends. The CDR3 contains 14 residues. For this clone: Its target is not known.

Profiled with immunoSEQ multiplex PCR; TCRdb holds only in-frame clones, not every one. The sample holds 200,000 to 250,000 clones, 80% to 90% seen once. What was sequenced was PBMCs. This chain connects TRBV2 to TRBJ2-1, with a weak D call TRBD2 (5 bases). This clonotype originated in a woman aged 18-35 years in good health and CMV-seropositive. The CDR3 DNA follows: TGTGCCAGCAGTGAACGGGCTAGCAGCAATGAGCAGTTCTTC. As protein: CASSERASSNEQFF.